The rows below give T cell receptor beta chains drawn from one sample of a study of Ad26.COV2.S vaccination and SARS-CoV-2 variants. Some clones are missing from TCRdb's copy, which holds only in-frame ones; the method was immunoSEQ multiplex PCR. The table includes over 110,000 clones, 70% to 90% detected once. The input for sequencing was peripheral blood, taken after recovery from COVID-19. All receptors come from a human donor who had recovered from COVID-19. Each CDR3 is given with its conserved first and last residue. The order of the fields is clone size, D gene, V gene, J gene, CDR3 protein, CDR3 DNA. The D gene is left open where the match is weak. Expanded clones are given a class, and other clones once, few, many or no size at all.

size: -; D: -; V: TRBV27; J: TRBJ2-7; CDR3: CASSLRSPYEQYF; DNA: TGTGCCAGCAGTTTAAGGTCCCCCTACGAGCAGTACTTC
size: -; D: -; V: TRBV19; J: TRBJ2-7; CDR3: CASSIAGAYEQYF; DNA: TGTGCCAGTAGTATCGCCGGAGCCTACGAGCAGTACTTC
size: -; D: -; V: TRBV27; J: TRBJ1-1; CDR3: CASSFQGPNTEAFF; DNA: TGTGCCAGCAGCTTCCAGGGGCCGAACACTGAAGCTTTCTTT
size: once; D: -; V: TRBV6-2/TRBV6-3; J: TRBJ1-2; CDR3: CASSYVGGASGYTF; DNA: TGTGCCAGCAGTTACGTAGGGGGGGCATCCGGCTACACCTTC
size: -; D: -; V: TRBV5-5; J: TRBJ2-4; CDR3: CASSLGYKDKNIQYF; DNA: TGTGCCAGCAGCTTGGGTTACAAAGATAAAAACATTCAGTACTTC
size: -; D: -; V: TRBV28; J: TRBJ2-3; CDR3: CASSAPARTDTQYF; DNA: TGTGCCAGCAGTGCCCCGGCGAGGACAGATACGCAGTATTTT
size: -; D: TRBD1; V: TRBV27; J: TRBJ1-4; CDR3: CASGTAALDATNEKLFF; DNA: TGTGCCAGCGGGACAGCCGCCCTGGATGCAACTAATGAAAAACTGTTTTTT
size: -; D: TRBD2; V: TRBV5-8; J: TRBJ2-1; CDR3: CASSFGGSYNEQFF; DNA: TGTGCCAGCAGCTTCGGCGGGAGCTACAATGAGCAGTTCTTC
size: -; D: TRBD1; V: TRBV28; J: TRBJ2-7; CDR3: CASSPLGTGRDTEQYF; DNA: TGTGCCAGCAGTCCCTTGGGGACAGGGAGAGACACCGAGCAGTACTTC
size: -; D: -; V: TRBV30; J: TRBJ2-5; CDR3: CAWSPKGSTETQYF; DNA: TGTGCCTGGAGTCCCAAAGGATCGACAGAGACCCAGTACTTC
size: -; D: -; V: TRBV25-1; J: TRBJ2-3; CDR3: CASTGVADTQYF; DNA: TGTGCCAGCACTGGGGTGGCAGATACGCAGTATTTT
size: -; D: -; V: TRBV7-9; J: TRBJ2-5; CDR3: CASSQGLQETQYF; DNA: TGTGCCAGCAGCCAGGGACTTCAAGAGACCCAGTACTTC
size: -; D: -; V: TRBV7-9; J: TRBJ1-1; CDR3: CASSYYRNTEAFF; DNA: TGTGCCAGCAGCTATTACAGAAACACTGAAGCTTTCTTT
size: -; D: -; V: TRBV7-2; J: TRBJ1-6; CDR3: CASSHRENNSPLHF; DNA: TGTGCCAGCAGCCACAGGGAGAATAATTCACCCCTCCACTTT
size: -; D: TRBD1; V: TRBV3-1/TRBV3-2; J: TRBJ2-7; CDR3: CASSQPGQATYEQYF; DNA: TGTGCCAGCAGCCAACCGGGACAGGCAACATACGAGCAGTACTTC
size: -; D: -; V: TRBV28; J: TRBJ2-7; CDR3: CASSPRIDRSYEQYF; DNA: TGTGCCAGCAGTCCCCGGATCGACAGGTCCTACGAGCAGTACTTC
size: -; D: -; V: TRBV4-1; J: TRBJ2-2; CDR3: CASSPPSTGELFF; DNA: TGCGCCAGCAGTCCACCGTCCACCGGGGAGCTGTTTTTT
size: -; D: TRBD2; V: TRBV9; J: TRBJ2-5; CDR3: CASSRWDGGTLGETQYF; DNA: TGTGCCAGCAGCCGTTGGGACGGGGGGACCCTAGGAGAGACCCAGTACTTC
size: -; D: -; V: TRBV6-5; J: TRBJ2-7; CDR3: CASSLLGYEQYF; DNA: TGTGCCAGCAGTCTCCTCGGCTACGAGCAGTACTTC
size: -; D: -; V: TRBV2; J: TRBJ2-5; CDR3: CASSEGRETQYF; DNA: TGTGCCAGCAGTGAAGGCCGGGAGACCCAGTACTTC
size: -; D: TRBD1; V: TRBV2; J: TRBJ2-1; CDR3: CASRRQGNKFF; DNA: TGTGCCAGCAGGAGACAGGGTAATAAGTTCTTC
size: few; D: TRBD1; V: TRBV5-1; J: TRBJ1-1; CDR3: CASSEQGIQAEAFF; DNA: TGCGCCAGCAGCGAACAGGGGATTCAGGCTGAAGCTTTCTTT
size: once; D: -; V: TRBV4-3; J: TRBJ2-2; CDR3: CASSQEVGFANTGELFF; DNA: TGCGCCAGCAGCCAAGAGGTCGGCTTCGCGAACACCGGGGAGCTGTTTTTT
size: -; D: -; V: TRBV3-1/TRBV3-2; J: TRBJ1-3; CDR3: CASSQAINGRNTIYF; DNA: TGTGCCAGCAGCCAAGCTATCAATGGAAGAAACACCATATATTTT
size: once; D: -; V: TRBV6-5; J: TRBJ1-5; CDR3: CASNRQYNQPQHF; DNA: TGTGCCAGCAATAGACAGTACAATCAGCCCCAGCATTTT
size: many; D: -; V: TRBV9; J: TRBJ2-2; CDR3: CASSPQISTGELFF; DNA: TGTGCCAGCAGCCCCCAGATATCCACCGGGGAGCTGTTTTTT
size: -; D: -; V: TRBV7-8; J: TRBJ2-7; CDR3: CASSLDGRGIYEQYF; DNA: TGTGCCAGCAGCTTAGATGGCAGGGGAATCTACGAGCAGTACTTC
size: -; D: TRBD1; V: TRBV9; J: TRBJ1-6; CDR3: CASSGQGGNSPLHF; DNA: TGTGCCAGCAGCGGACAGGGGGGGAATTCACCCCTCCACTTT
size: once; D: TRBD2; V: TRBV14; J: TRBJ2-7; CDR3: CASSQRVGRGFSYEQYF; DNA: TGTGCCAGCAGCCAAAGGGTAGGGAGGGGATTTTCCTACGAGCAGTACTTC
size: -; D: TRBD2; V: TRBV2; J: TRBJ2-5; CDR3: CASSGGLAGRMGETQYF; DNA: TGTGCCAGCAGTGGAGGACTAGCGGGGCGGATGGGAGAGACCCAGTACTTC
size: once; D: -; V: TRBV6-6; J: TRBJ1-1; CDR3: CASSPIGRMNTEAFF; DNA: TGTGCCAGCAGTCCAATCGGACGGATGAACACTGAAGCTTTCTTT
size: -; D: -; V: TRBV2; J: TRBJ1-4; CDR3: CASGQGGATNEKLFF; DNA: TGTGCCAGCGGCCAAGGGGGAGCGACTAATGAAAAACTGTTTTTT
size: -; D: -; V: TRBV6-2/TRBV6-3; J: TRBJ2-7; CDR3: CASSYLGSEQYF; DNA: TGTGCCAGCAGTTACTTGGGGAGCGAGCAGTACTTC
size: -; D: -; V: TRBV30; J: TRBJ1-2; CDR3: CATIGQQTNYGYTF; DNA: TGTGCCACTATAGGGCAGCAGACTAACTATGGCTACACCTTC
size: -; D: TRBD2; V: TRBV7-9; J: TRBJ2-7; CDR3: CASSLTSGGADEQYF; DNA: TGTGCCAGCAGCTTGACTAGCGGGGGGGCAGACGAGCAGTACTTC
size: -; D: -; V: TRBV5-1; J: TRBJ2-7; CDR3: CASSGAPGEREYF; DNA: TGCGCCAGCAGCGGGGCCCCTGGAGAGAGGGAGTACTTC